This T cell receptor (beta chain) was documented in a study of early T cells in non-severe SARS-CoV-2 infection listed by TCRdb under 2021. About the study as a whole: Bulk RNA from unsorted whole blood was used for TCR sequencing, so alpha and beta chains could not be paired. Beyond this particular receptor, the publication reports: Matching against VDJdb was skewed toward anti-spike CD8 responses, likely underestimated virus-specific expansions, and missed private and CD4 specificities.

CDR1 and CDR2 are drawn from the germline V gene (reference sequence): DFQATT, SNEGSKA. V and J are trimmed by 1 base and 2 bases, and the gene matches miss 8 bases of the junction. The CDR3 numbers 16 residues from cysteine through phenylalanine. The read is trimmed to its CDR3 DNA, 48 bases read in frame from base 1. Library prep was done by 5' RACE. Sequencing instrument: NextSeq 500. To correct for sequencing error and PCR bias, the TCR library protocol tagged individual cDNA molecules with unique molecular identifiers. Sequencing covered both TCR alpha and beta chains, and within each sample the abundances of alpha and beta sequences were tightly co-correlated. Under the source paper's analysis protocol: Decombinator V4 was used to perform V gene, J gene and CDR3 annotation of TCR sequences. TCRs were defined as expanded if a significant change between any two time points was detected under a Poisson model with p below 0.0001. TCR abundances were normalised to the total number of TCRs sequenced per sample and expressed as counts per million. TRAV1-2 paired with TRAJ12, TRAJ20 or TRAJ33 defined MAIT TCRs, while TRAV10 paired with TRAJ18 defined iNKT TCRs. A search of VDJdb, accessed on 1 November 2021, was run for TCRs annotated to CMV, EBV and SARS-CoV-2, with TCRs annotated for multiple antigens excluded. The public reads were reprocessed in TCRdb via fastp at Q25 and MiXCR, keeping in-frame beta chains. Identical CDR3 protein sequences are pooled into one entry, listed with their most common genes and DNA. The authors' filters were not applied to this entry. This sample gives roughly 90,000 distinct CDR3 sequences in total; 14% to 15% of them show up just once. The top ten hold 0.58% of the sample.

Turning to this clonotype: This clone's antigen is unknown. No base quality values were provided; no much bigger clone lies one nucleotide off.

The study was a case-control design nested within a healthcare worker cohort in London, UK, with weekly nasopharyngeal swab PCR tests and blood sampling. Healthcare workers were enrolled in the week of the UK lockdown, from 23 to 31 March 2020, and were followed every week for up to roughly 15 weeks. The sample consisted of whole blood. The sequence joins TRBV20-1 to TRBJ2-3, with 8 junctional bases fitting TRBD2. The sequence was obtained from an adult who was a healthcare worker with PCR-confirmed SARS-CoV-2 infection or an uninfected control (not recorded which). The nucleotide sequence reads as follows: TGCAGTGCTAGAGGACTAGCGCGAGTACACACAGATACGCAGTATTTT. Its translation reads: CSARGLARVHTDTQYF.